Below are 28 T cell receptor beta chains sequenced from a single sample in a study of T cells after yellow fever vaccination. TCRdb analysed the 5' RACE reads with MiXCR anew, one entry per CDR3 protein. The repertoire holds a few hundred thousand distinct CDR3 sequences, with 3.6% as singletons. Sequenced material: PBMCs, taken on the day of the yellow fever booster vaccination. The receptors were gathered from a man between 18 and 35 years old who received the YFV17D yellow fever vaccine.

This clonotype was observed a handful of times. The rearrangement joins TRBV7-9 to TRBJ1-3; D remains unclear. The germline CDR1 and CDR2 sequences are SEHNR and FQNEAQ (reference sequence). V dropped 1 base and J dropped 2 bases, with 9 bases sitting between them. The CDR3 totals 15 residues. CDR3 residues: CASSLVGIPGNTIYF. The DNA for the CDR3 is TGTGCCAGCAGCTTAGTTGGGATCCCTGGAAACACCATATATTTT. Variable domain in full (rest from reference TRBV7-9 and TRBJ1-3): DTGVSQNPRHKITKRGQNVTFRCDPISEHNRLYWYRQTLGQGPEFLTYFQNEAQLEKSRLLSDRFSAERPKGSFSTLEIQRTEQGDSAMYLCASSLVGIPGNTIYFGEGSWLTVV.

This clonotype was counted only a few times. V and J are TRBV4-1 and TRBJ1-1, with D perhaps matching TRBD1 (5 bases). Looked up from germline, CDR1 is MGHRA and CDR2 is YSYEKL. The V gene lost 8 bases and the J gene lost 0 bases, with 16 bases spanning the gap. This CDR3 comprises 15 residues. The DNA of the CDR3 is TGCGCCAGCGCCGGGGGAGCAGGGTTGAACACTGAAGCTTTCTTT. This codes for CASAGGAGLNTEAFF.

This clonotype has only a few counts. J is TRBJ2-3 and V is TRBV4-3; 8 bases fit TRBD2. The CDR3 loop spans 17 amino acids. CDR1 and CDR2 (germline): LGHNA, YSLEER. The trim removed 1 base at V and 1 base at J, leaving 7 bases unmatched. Here the CDR3 DNA reads TGCGCCAGCAGCCAAGGCCCCTTGCGGGGGGGCACAGATACGCAGTATTTT. The encoded protein is CASSQGPLRGGTDTQYF.

This clonotype came up a few times. The V and J genes are TRBV4-2 and TRBJ2-7, with D tentatively TRBD1 or TRBD2 (6 bases each). The germline gives CDR1 LGHNA, CDR2 YNFKEQ. The CDR3 consists of 18 residues. Deletions cut 4 bases from V and 3 bases from J, with 25 bases between. CDR3 amino acids: CASSPQTRGEAVVYEQYF. The DNA of the CDR3 is TGTGCCAGCAGCCCGCAAACGAGGGGGGAGGCGGTTGTCTACGAGCAGTACTTC.

This clonotype was detected only a few times. V is TRBV20-1 and J is TRBJ2-1; possibly TRBD1 or TRBD2 for D (5 bases each). Germline assignment: CDR1 DFQATT and CDR2 SNEGSKA (reference sequence). The germline V and J ends were trimmed by 7 bases and 7 bases, with 11 bases remaining between them. This CDR3 spans 11 amino acids. CDR3 loop: CSVPGRNEQFF. CDR3 nucleotide sequence: TGCAGTGTCCCAGGGAGAAATGAGCAGTTCTTC.

This clonotype was recorded many times. The V gene is TRBV7-2, the J gene TRBJ2-5; TRBD2 matches at 12 bases. This CDR3 has 15 amino acids. V trimming: 2 bases; J trimming: 5 bases; junction bases outside the gene matches: 3. Looked up from germline, CDR1 is SGHTA and CDR2 is FQGNSA. The DNA for the CDR3 is TGTGCCAGCAGCTTACTAGCGGGGGGGTCGGAGACCCAGTACTTC. The encoded protein is CASSLLAGGSETQYF. Using reference TRBV7-2 and TRBJ2-5 for the parts outside the CDR3, the full variable domain is GAGVSQSPSNKVTEKGKDVELRCDPISGHTALYWYRQSLGQGLEFLIYFQGNSAPDKSGLPSDRFSAERTGGSVSTLTIQRTQQEDSAVYLCASSLLAGGSETQYFGPGTRLLVL.

This clonotype was counted many times. The chain carries TRBV7-9 and TRBJ2-3; either TRBD1 or TRBD2 may supply D (5 bases each). Trimming took 8 bases from V and 2 from J, leaving 14 bases between them. Germline V CDR1 and CDR2: SEHNR, FQNEAQ (reference sequence). The CDR3 totals 14 residues. The CDR3: CASATPGPTDTQYF. CDR3 coding DNA: TGTGCCAGCGCTACCCCGGGGCCCACAGATACGCAGTATTTT. Together with reference TRBV7-9 and TRBJ2-3, the CDR3 gives the full variable domain: DTGVSQNPRHKITKRGQNVTFRCDPISEHNRLYWYRQTLGQGPEFLTYFQNEAQLEKSRLLSDRFSAERPKGSFSTLEIQRTEQGDSAMYLCASATPGPTDTQYFGPGTRLTVL.

This clonotype was detected many times. V usage is TRBV18 and J usage is TRBJ1-3, with D possibly TRBD1 on 5 matching bases. The CDR3 is 14 residues long. CDR1 and CDR2 (germline): KGHSH, LQKENI. V dropped 4 bases and J dropped 4 bases, with 11 bases sitting between them. The CDR3 DNA follows: TGTGCCAGCTCACGTCAGGGAACCGGAAACACCATATATTTT. It encodes CASSRQGTGNTIYF.

The CDR3 loop is CASSEWEAGREETQYF. CDR3 bases: TGTGCCAGCAGTGAATGGGAAGCAGGGAGGGAAGAGACCCAGTACTTC. The V and J genes are TRBV25-1 and TRBJ2-5, with 7 bases aligning to TRBD2. CDR1 and CDR2 (germline): MGHDK, SYGVNS. This CDR3 is 16 amino acids long. Trimming took 1 base from V and 3 from J; bases not matched to a gene: 8.

This clonotype was picked up a small number of times. The chain couples TRBV5-1 to TRBJ1-2, with D possibly matching TRBD1 (6 bases). Germline CDR1 reads SGHRS; CDR2 reads YFSETQ. Trimming took 2 bases from V and 4 from J, leaving 12 bases between them. CDR3 length equals 14 residues. CDR3 in amino acids: CASSLKDRPYGYTF. CDR3 sequence (DNA): TGCGCCAGCAGCTTAAAGGACAGACCCTATGGCTACACCTTC.

There are many counts of this clonotype. J is TRBJ2-1 and V is TRBV2; TRBD1 might be the D (5 bases). Germline CDR1 SNHLY, CDR2 FYNNEI. Trimming pared 2 bases from V and 0 bases from J, leaving 8 bases between. The length of the CDR3 is 15 residues. As DNA, the CDR3 is TGTGCCAGCAGTGAACAGGGAACCTCCTACAATGAGCAGTTCTTC. Translation: CASSEQGTSYNEQFF.

As to this clonotype: Being one base from a much bigger clone, this may be a read error. In this CDR3 the conserved last residue, phenylalanine or tryptophan, is missing, so a read error is likely. The chain recombines TRBV6-2 or TRBV6-3 with TRBJ2-3; 9 bases match TRBD1. The CDR3 length is 16 residues. CDR1 and CDR2 (germline): MNHEY, SVGEGT. V lost 5 bases and J lost 2; bases outside the gene matches: 8. The CDR3 nucleotides are TGTGCCAGCAGTAGGATGGACAGGGGTTACACAGATACGCAGTATCTT. As protein: CASSRMDRGYTDTQYL.

CDR3 region: CSARGYWGLNTGELFF. The CDR3 DNA is TGCAGTGCTAGAGGCTATTGGGGCCTTAACACCGGGGAGCTGTTTTTT. The chain combines TRBV20-1 with TRBJ2-2; a weak D match, TRBD1 (5 bases). The length of the CDR3 is 16 residues. Germline V lookup: CDR1 DFQATT, CDR2 SNEGSKA (reference sequence). V dropped 1 base and J dropped 2 bases, with 14 bases sitting between them.

This clonotype was counted at least ten times. This chain connects TRBV7-2 to TRBJ2-2, with 8 bases aligning to TRBD2. Per germline, CDR1 SGHTA and CDR2 FQGNSA. The V gene end was trimmed by 6 bases and the J gene end by 4 bases; junction bases not matched to a gene: 7. This CDR3 has 15 amino acids. The CDR3 nucleotides read TGTGCCAGCAGGAGAGCGGGGGAAACCACCGGGGAGCTGTTTTTT. This encodes CASRRAGETTGELFF.

This clonotype was recorded many times. This chain uses TRBV28 with TRBJ1-2; 8 nucleotides match TRBD1. The trim removed 5 bases at V and 3 bases at J, leaving 2 bases unmatched. The CDR3 loop spans 13 amino acids. CDR1 and CDR2 from the germline V gene are MDHEN and SYDVKM. The CDR3, as DNA: TGTGCCAGCAGTGTGACAGGGGACTATGGCTACACCTTC. Residues: CASSVTGDYGYTF.

The chain recombines TRBV20-1 with TRBJ1-2; a weak D match, TRBD1 (5 bases). V was cut by 0 bases and J by 4 bases, with 9 bases left in between. The CDR3 totals 13 residues. Germline-derived CDR1 and CDR2 are DFQATT and SNEGSKA (reference sequence). Here the CDR3 DNA reads TGCAGTGCTAGAGATCTGAGGGGCTATGGCTACACCTTC. This encodes CSARDLRGYGYTF.

This clonotype was detected many times. The CDR3 loop is CSAGSEVFEAFF. The CDR3 region has the DNA TGCAGCGCTGGATCAGAGGTTTTTGAAGCTTTCTTT. The rearrangement joins TRBV29-1 to TRBJ1-1; D gene unclear. This CDR3 spans 12 amino acids. Between the trimmed V and J ends, which lost 7 bases and 7 bases, there was a span of 16 bases. CDR1 SQVTM and CDR2 ANQGSEA come from the germline V gene.

There are many counts of this clonotype. This sequence joins TRBV4-3 and TRBJ1-1; the D gene is possibly TRBD1 (6 bases). Trimming removed 0 bases at V and 10 bases at J, with 9 bases between. This CDR3 spans 12 amino acids. Germline lookup yields CDR1 LGHNA and CDR2 YSLEER. CDR3 bases: TGCGCCAGCAGCCAAGATGAGGGGGGAGCTTTCTTT. Amino acid sequence: CASSQDEGGAFF.

This clonotype showed up just a few times. The rearrangement joins TRBV12-3 or TRBV12-4 to TRBJ2-7; the D is unclear. This CDR3 is built from 13 residues. V was cut by 6 bases and J by 6 bases, with 15 bases left in between. CDR3 protein: CASSLTRVVEQYF. The CDR3 nucleotides are TGTGCCAGCAGCCTGACGCGCGTAGTCGAGCAGTACTTC.

This clonotype was detected ten times or more. Here the CDR3 reads CSATLRGNTNEQFF. In DNA form, the CDR3 reads TGCAGTGCTACCCTGAGGGGAAATACCAATGAGCAGTTCTTC. The rearrangement joins TRBV20-1 to TRBJ2-1; tentatively, D is TRBD1 or TRBD2 (5 bases each). From germline, CDR1 is DFQATT and CDR2 SNEGSKA (reference sequence). The CDR3 is 14 amino acids. V lost 4 bases to trimming and J lost 6 bases, with 16 bases between them.

The chain joins TRBV5-4 to TRBJ2-3; 9 nucleotides align to TRBD2. Losses at the gene ends were 6 bases for V and 5 bases for J; bases not matched to a gene: 10. This CDR3 has 15 amino acids. Germline V gene data show CDR1 as SGHNT and CDR2 as YYREEE (reference sequence). Here the CDR3 reads CASNNVRGGEDTQYF. CDR3 coding DNA: TGTGCCAGCAACAATGTGCGGGGGGGCGAAGATACGCAGTATTTT.

There are many counts of this clonotype. V gene TRBV11-2 combines with J gene TRBJ2-1, with 7 positions matching TRBD1. The CDR3 has 15 residues. CDR1 SGHAT and CDR2 FQNNGV come from the germline V gene. Trimming cost V 2 bases and J 7 bases; bases outside gene matches: 8. CDR3 sequence (DNA): TGTGCCAGCAGCTTATGGATCGTACAGGGGAATGAGCAGTTCTTC. This codes for CASSLWIVQGNEQFF.

This chain links TRBV29-1 with TRBJ2-1; TRBD1 aligns across 7 bases. This CDR3 spans 14 amino acids. The V segment lost 6 bases and the J segment 3 bases; nucleotides outside the gene matches: 8. CDR1 is SQVTM and CDR2 is ANQGSEA in the germline V gene. CDR3 in DNA: TGCAGCGTCACACAGGGGTCCAACTACAATGAGCAGTTCTTC. Translated, it gives CSVTQGSNYNEQFF.

This clonotype was seen repeatedly, ten times or more. The rearrangement uses TRBV20-1 and TRBJ2-6; TRBD1 matches 7 bases. Germline V gene lookup returns CDR1 DFQATT and CDR2 SNEGSKA (reference sequence). After removal of 6 bases from V and 0 bases from J, the junction contained 5 bases not matched to a gene. The CDR3 has 15 residues. The CDR3 sequence is CSAQGVNSGANVLTF. The CDR3 bases are TGCAGTGCGCAGGGGGTTAACTCTGGGGCCAACGTCCTGACTTTC.

This clonotype was seen ten or more times. The chain combines TRBV9 with TRBJ2-2, with D possibly being TRBD2 (6 bases). This CDR3 region has 14 residues. The V and J ends lost 3 bases and 3 bases respectively, with 9 bases between them. Germline CDR1 is SGDLS and CDR2 is YYNGEE. The CDR3, as DNA: TGTGCCAGCAGCGGGCGGGACGACACCGGGGAGCTGTTTTTT. This gives the protein CASSGRDDTGELFF.

The chain employs TRBV10-3 and TRBJ2-3; 7 nucleotides line up with TRBD2. The J segment lost 0 bases and the V segment lost 3 bases, leaving 3 bases of the junction unmatched. The CDR3 totals 15 residues. The germline gives CDR1 ENHRY, CDR2 SYGVKD. The CDR3 DNA reads TGTGCCATCAGTGATGGGGGGGAAAGCACAGATACGCAGTATTTT. Its protein product is CAISDGGESTDTQYF.

This clonotype was detected ten times or more. The chain carries TRBV7-9 and TRBJ1-2; perhaps TRBD1 as D (6 bases). V dropped 5 bases and J dropped 4 bases, with 8 bases sitting between them. The CDR3 is made up of 12 amino acids. The germline V gene encodes CDR1 SEHNR and CDR2 FQNEAQ (reference sequence). The CDR3 DNA sequence: TGTGCCAGCAGCAGGACAGCCTATGGCTACACCTTC. This translates into CASSRTAYGYTF.

This clonotype occurred many times. The chain couples TRBV5-1 to TRBJ2-1; D remains unclear. The germline V gene has CDR1 SGHRS and CDR2 YFSETQ. Trimming cost V 6 bases and J 4 bases, with 5 bases left between them. The CDR3 extends over 11 amino acids. The CDR3 coding sequence is TGCGCCAGCAAGGAATACAATGAGCAGTTCTTC. Residues: CASKEYNEQFF.